Listed here are 21 T cell receptor beta chains from one sample, sequenced in a study of T cells after yellow fever vaccination. A single record per CDR3 protein comes from TCRdb applying MiXCR to the 5' RACE reads. The data hold about 430,000 distinct CDR3 sequences, with over 15% observed a single time. Sequencing was performed on PBMCs, taken before the yellow fever booster vaccination. The receptors derive from a man aged 18 to 30 who received the YFV17D yellow fever vaccine.

CDR3 amino acids: CASSLDGGAPYTQYF. As DNA, the CDR3 is TGTGCCAGCAGTTTAGACGGGGGGGCCCCCTATACGCAGTATTTT. This chain connects TRBV27 to TRBJ2-3; 8 nucleotides line up with TRBD2. V lost 2 bases and J lost 7; bases outside the gene matches: 8. The CDR3 has 15 residues. Per germline, CDR1 MNHEY and CDR2 SMNVEV (reference sequence).

The CDR3 sequence is CASSLRTPGDTQYF. The CDR3 coding sequence is TGTGCCAGCAGCTTACGGACTCCCGGAGATACGCAGTATTTT. The chain joins TRBV5-4 to TRBJ2-3; perhaps TRBD2 as D (5 bases). The ends were cut back, 2 bases at V and 5 bases at J, with 12 bases in the middle. The CDR3 runs 14 residues. Germline CDR1 SGHNT, CDR2 YYREEE (reference sequence).

This clonotype was observed a handful of times. The chain has TRBV6-5 and TRBJ2-1; 9 bases are a match to TRBD1. The CDR3 loop spans 17 amino acids. The V segment lost 0 bases and the J segment 4 bases; nucleotides outside the gene matches: 7. Per germline, CDR1 MNHEY and CDR2 SVGAGI. The CDR3 DNA is TGTGCCAGCAGTTACTCTACAGGGGGCCATAGATACAATGAGCAGTTCTTC. Protein sequence: CASSYSTGGHRYNEQFF.

CDR3: CASSPGGDSGNTIYF. In nucleotides, the CDR3 is TGCGCCAGCAGCCCAGGCGGGGACTCTGGAAACACCATATATTTT. The chain employs TRBV4-3 and TRBJ1-3, with D hard to call. Germline V gives CDR1 LGHNA, CDR2 YSLEER. The CDR3 extends over 15 amino acids. Trimming cost V 4 bases and J 0 bases, with 10 bases left between them.

CDR3 sequence reads: CASSARHGGATNEKLFF. DNA for the CDR3: TGTGCCAGCAGCGCCCGACATGGAGGAGCAACTAATGAAAAACTGTTTTTT. J is TRBJ1-4 and V is TRBV9, with no clear D. Trimming stripped 3 bases from V and 0 bases from J, with 15 bases between. The CDR3 has 17 residues. Germline V gives CDR1 SGDLS, CDR2 YYNGEE.

J is TRBJ1-2 and V is TRBV2; D not certain. Trimming took off 5 bases at V and 6 bases at J, with 16 bases between the two ends. The CDR3 has 14 amino acids. Germline-derived CDR1 and CDR2 are SNHLY and FYNNEI. This CDR3 is CASSLPSSVHGYTF. The CDR3 nucleotides read TGTGCCAGCAGTCTACCGAGCTCGGTGCATGGCTACACCTTC. The complete variable domain, with remaining parts taken from reference TRBV2 and TRBJ1-2, reads EPEVTQTPSHQVTQMGQEVILRCVPISNHLYFYWYRQILGQKVEFLVSFYNNEISEKSEIFDDQFSVERPDGSNFTLKIRSTKLEDSAMYFCASSLPSSVHGYTFGSGTRLTVV.

The chain recombines TRBV6-2 or TRBV6-3 with TRBJ1-5; no clear D. The CDR3 is 14 residues long. The ends were cut back, 6 bases at V and 4 bases at J, with 13 bases in the middle. Germline lookup yields CDR1 MNHEY and CDR2 SVGEGT. The CDR3 protein is CASSLSTRNQPQHF. DNA for the CDR3: TGTGCCAGCAGCCTCTCGACAAGGAATCAGCCCCAGCATTTT.

This chain joins TRBV6-5 and TRBJ2-1; 11 bases are shared with TRBD2. Germline V gene lookup returns CDR1 MNHEY and CDR2 SVGAGI. The CDR3 is 15 residues long. The V and J ends lost 5 bases and 7 bases, in that order; junction bases with no gene match: 7. The CDR3 spells CASSPRPSGGNEQFF. CDR3 coding DNA: TGTGCCAGCAGTCCCAGGCCTAGCGGGGGGAATGAGCAGTTCTTC.

The chain couples TRBV2 to TRBJ2-1; TRBD2 might be the D (6 bases). CDR1 SNHLY and CDR2 FYNNEI come from the germline V gene. This CDR3 region has 14 residues. Trimming removed 7 bases from V and 6 bases from J, with 16 bases in between. The CDR3 region is CASNWGVQGNEQFF. As DNA, the CDR3 is TGTGCCAGCAATTGGGGGGTGCAGGGCAATGAGCAGTTCTTC. Together with reference TRBV2 and TRBJ2-1, the CDR3 gives the full variable domain: EPEVTQTPSHQVTQMGQEVILRCVPISNHLYFYWYRQILGQKVEFLVSFYNNEISEKSEIFDDQFSVERPDGSNFTLKIRSTKLEDSAMYFCASNWGVQGNEQFFGPGTRLTVL.

Here the CDR3 DNA reads TGTGCCAGCAGCCCAGGGTACTCGAACACTGAAGCTTTCTTT. Translated, it gives CASSPGYSNTEAFF. The rearrangement joins TRBV5-8 to TRBJ1-1; possible D gene TRBD1, 5 bases. Germline V CDR1 and CDR2: SGHTS, YDEGEE. The CDR3 extends over 14 amino acids. V gave up 4 bases and J gave up 1 base, with 11 bases separating them.

The chain joins TRBV20-1 to TRBJ1-2; D might be TRBD1 (5 bases). CDR1 and CDR2 from the germline V gene are DFQATT and SNEGSKA (reference sequence). Trimming cost V 4 bases and J 2 bases, with 14 bases left between them. This CDR3 has 14 residues. CDR3 region: CSATRAGRNYGYTF. The CDR3 nucleotides are TGCAGTGCTACCAGGGCGGGGAGGAACTATGGCTACACCTTC.

The sample holds a few counts of this clonotype. The genes are TRBV29-1 and TRBJ1-5, with D possibly matching TRBD1 (5 bases). Germline V gene data show CDR1 as SQVTM and CDR2 as ANQGSEA. The ends were cut back, 5 bases at V and 3 bases at J, with 11 bases in the middle. CDR3 length: 13 residues. Written as DNA, the CDR3 is TGCAGCGTTCAGGCAGGGTTCAATCAGCCCCAGCATTTT. Translating gives CSVQAGFNQPQHF. Together with reference TRBV29-1 and TRBJ1-5, the CDR3 gives the full variable domain: SAVISQKPSRDICQRGTSLTIQCQVDSQVTMMFWYRQQPGQSLTLIATANQGSEATYESGFVIDKFPISRPNLTFSTLTVSNMSPEDSSIYLCSVQAGFNQPQHFGDGTRLSIL.

This clonotype was seen only a few times. This chain connects TRBV7-3 to TRBJ2-2; 9 bases match TRBD2. With V trimmed by 2 bases and J by 3 bases, 10 bases remained unmatched. Germline values: CDR1 SGHTA, CDR2 FQGTGA. CDR3 size: 18 residues. CDR3 region: CASSLASGVETDTGELFF. The CDR3 DNA reads TGTGCCAGCAGCTTAGCTAGCGGGGTGGAAACAGACACCGGGGAGCTGTTTTTT.

The sample holds a few counts of this clonotype. The chain carries TRBV12-3 or TRBV12-4 and TRBJ1-6; D remains unclear. V was shortened by 7 bases and J by 8 bases, with 15 bases between the two germline ends. The CDR3 loop spans 14 amino acids. CDR3 amino acids: CASTERHLDSPLHF. The CDR3 region has the DNA TGTGCCAGCACAGAAAGACACCTGGATTCACCCCTCCACTTT.

This clonotype was counted many times. This chain joins TRBV4-2 and TRBJ1-1; maybe TRBD1 (5 bases). Germline V lookup: CDR1 LGHNA, CDR2 YNFKEQ. The V end was cut by 0 bases, the J end by 6 bases, with 14 bases between. This CDR3 is 15 amino acids long. CDR3 region: CASSQDVGRSAEAFF. The CDR3 DNA reads as TGTGCCAGCAGCCAAGATGTGGGGCGGAGCGCTGAAGCTTTCTTT.

J is TRBJ1-1 and V is TRBV25-1, with 8 bases identical to TRBD1. With 2 bases clipped from V and 11 bases from J, the junction kept 4 bases outside the gene matches. This CDR3 contains 12 residues. CDR1 and CDR2 from the germline V gene are MGHDK and SYGVNS. The CDR3 DNA follows: TGTGCCAGCAGTGAAAACAGGGGGGATGCTTTCTTT. This sequence encodes CASSENRGDAFF.

The CDR3 here is CSAPRGGFTDTQYF. The CDR3 nucleotides read TGCAGTGCTCCCCGGGGGGGCTTCACAGATACGCAGTATTTT. The chain uses TRBV20-1 and TRBJ2-3, with 8 bases that match TRBD2. This CDR3 spans 14 amino acids. V dropped 5 bases and J dropped 2; count of bases not matched to a gene: 6. Germline CDR1 and CDR2: DFQATT and SNEGSKA (reference sequence).

This clonotype was counted only a few times. J is TRBJ2-1 and V is TRBV20-1; 7 positions agree with TRBD2. This CDR3 spans 15 amino acids. V was clipped by 0 bases and J by 6 bases; unmatched bases: 8. Germline V lookup: CDR1 DFQATT, CDR2 SNEGSKA (reference sequence). The CDR3 DNA reads as TGCAGTGCTAGAGATCGCCGGACTAGTGGCAATGAGCAGTTCTTC. Amino acid sequence: CSARDRRTSGNEQFF.

The chain uses TRBV20-1 and TRBJ1-4, with D perhaps TRBD1 (6 bases). The CDR3 covers 13 residues. Germline assignment: CDR1 DFQATT and CDR2 SNEGSKA (reference sequence). V was clipped by 3 bases and J by 6 bases, with 11 bases between them. The CDR3 DNA sequence: TGCAGTGCTAGTCCCAGGGGTCATGAAAAACTGTTTTTT. Residues: CSASPRGHEKLFF.

This clonotype occurred many times. V gene TRBV6-2 or TRBV6-3 combines with J gene TRBJ2-5; 12 nucleotides align to TRBD2. The J segment lost 1 base and the V segment lost 4 bases, leaving 10 bases of the junction unmatched. Germline loops: CDR1 MNHEY, CDR2 SVGEGT. The CDR3 is made up of 18 amino acids. The CDR3 DNA reads as TGTGCCAGCAGTTCTCACACGGGACTAGCGGGTCTCCAAGAGACCCAGTACTTC. Protein: CASSSHTGLAGLQETQYF.

This clonotype was detected only a few times. V is TRBV5-1 and J is TRBJ2-5; D unresolved. Germline V gene lookup returns CDR1 SGHRS and CDR2 YFSETQ. Trimming took off 4 bases at V and 4 bases at J, with 14 bases between the two ends. The CDR3 contains 14 residues. The CDR3 loop reads CASSPTPVRETQYF. For the CDR3, the DNA is TGCGCCAGCAGCCCGACGCCCGTCAGAGAGACCCAGTACTTC.